Each of the 14 T cell receptor beta chains below was sequenced from the same sample in a study of control samples from healthy donors and cancer patients. TCRdb keeps only in-frame clones here, not all; method: immunoSEQ multiplex PCR. The top ten hold about 6.2% of the sample, which has about 75,000 clones, about 93% seen once. Sequencing was performed on blood. These receptors were collected from a woman aged 40-49 years in good health.

This chain connects TRBV28 to TRBJ2-3; D possibly matches TRBD1 or TRBD2 (5 bases each). The CDR3 is 12 amino acids. The V end lost 10 bases, the J end lost 2 bases, and 10 bases lay between the germline ends. Germline V CDR1 and CDR2: MDHEN, SYDVKM. In DNA form, the CDR3 reads TGTGCCACGGGACCGGACACAGATACGCAGTATTTT. The encoded protein is CATGPDTDTQYF.

This chain links TRBV5-1 with TRBJ2-3, with D unresolved. The CDR3 has 16 residues. The germline V gene encodes CDR1 SGHRS and CDR2 YFSETQ. Deletions cut 3 bases from V and 3 bases from J, with 17 bases between. The CDR3 region has the DNA TGCGCCAGCAGCTCCGACGGCTGGGGTAGTACAGATACGCAGTATTTT. As protein: CASSSDGWGSTDTQYF.

This sequence joins TRBV12-3 or TRBV12-4 and TRBJ2-7; TRBD2 matches at 13 bases. The CDR3 runs to 12 residues. V dropped 6 bases and J dropped 13; count of bases not matched to a gene: 6. CDR3 sequence (DNA): TGTGCCAGCAGATGGACTAGCGGGAGTAGTTACTTC. Amino acid sequence: CASRWTSGSSYF.

This clone showed up just once. The chain has TRBV4-1 and TRBJ2-1; 8 nucleotides align to TRBD2. The germline V gene has CDR1 MGHRA and CDR2 YSYEKL. The CDR3 is made up of 16 amino acids. The junction had 5 bases not matched to a gene; V was cut back by 2 bases and J by 2 bases. In DNA form, the CDR3 reads TGCGCCAGCAGCCAAAAACTAGCGGTCGCCTACAATGAGCAGTTCTTC. It translates to CASSQKLAVAYNEQFF.

The chain couples TRBV11-2 to TRBJ1-6; unclear D gene. Germline V gives CDR1 SGHAT, CDR2 FQNNGV. This CDR3 contains 15 residues. Trimming cost V 2 bases and J 5 bases, with 10 bases left between them. The CDR3 sequence is CASSLREADNSPLHF. The CDR3 DNA reads as TGTGCCAGCAGCTTAAGGGAGGCGGATAATTCACCCCTCCACTTT.

This chain's CDR3 is CASSQGTVLLRADTQYF. The CDR3 nucleotides are TGCGCCAGCAGCCAAGGTACAGTGCTACTTCGGGCAGATACGCAGTATTTT. The V call is TRBV4-1, the J call TRBJ2-3, with D unclear. V was cut by 1 base and J by 4 bases, with 18 bases left in between. This CDR3 is built from 17 residues. Germline V CDR1 and CDR2: MGHRA, YSYEKL.

The rearrangement joins TRBV2 to TRBJ2-1; no definite D call. V was clipped by 8 bases and J by 4 bases, with 18 bases between them. Looked up from germline, CDR1 is SNHLY and CDR2 is FYNNEI. The CDR3 contains 15 residues. The CDR3 is CASWALLLQYNEQFF. The CDR3 DNA reads as TGTGCCAGCTGGGCCTTACTATTACAGTACAATGAGCAGTTCTTC.

This clone showed up just once. The V call is TRBV27, the J call TRBJ2-1, with 8 bases matching TRBD2. Germline V gene sequence: CDR1 MNHEY, CDR2 SMNVEV (reference sequence). The CDR3 covers 15 residues. J gave up 9 bases and V 3 bases, and 10 bases lay outside the gene matches. The CDR3 bases are TGTGCCAGCAGTTTCAACGGGGGGGCAGCCAGTGAGCAGTTCTTC. Encoded protein: CASSFNGGAASEQFF.

The chain uses TRBV6-6 and TRBJ1-4; D unclear. V was shortened by 2 bases and J by 0 bases, with 10 bases between the two germline ends. This CDR3 comprises 16 residues. CDR1 is MNHNY and CDR2 is SVGAGI in the germline V gene (reference sequence). The CDR3 protein is CASSYGPQATNEKLFF. Here the CDR3 DNA reads TGTGCCAGCAGTTACGGGCCTCAAGCAACTAATGAAAAACTGTTTTTT.

This rearrangement joins TRBV19 to TRBJ2-7; 9 bases match TRBD1. The CDR3 length is 15 residues. Germline V CDR1 and CDR2: LNHDA, SQIVND (reference sequence). Losses at the gene ends were 5 bases for V and 3 bases for J; bases not matched to a gene: 8. The CDR3 is CASSPMTGGDYEQYF. The CDR3 DNA reads as TGTGCCAGTAGTCCTATGACAGGGGGGGACTACGAGCAGTACTTC.

The rearrangement uses TRBV6-5 and TRBJ2-5, with TRBD1 matching 9 bases. Losses at the gene ends were 3 bases for V and 2 bases for J; bases not matched to a gene: 7. This CDR3 is built from 16 residues. Germline V gene lookup returns CDR1 MNHEY and CDR2 SVGAGI. CDR3 residues: CASSYGDRGGQETQYF. The DNA for the CDR3 is TGTGCCAGCAGTTATGGCGACAGGGGGGGTCAAGAGACCCAGTACTTC.

The chain has TRBV6-6 and TRBJ1-4; weak D call: TRBD1 (6 bases). Germline values: CDR1 MNHNY, CDR2 SVGAGI (reference sequence). V lost 6 bases and J lost 0, with 11 bases in between. The CDR3 is 15 amino acids. CDR3 coding DNA: TGTGCCAGCAGCGGGACATTTGCAACTAATGAAAAACTGTTTTTT. It specifies CASSGTFATNEKLFF.

In this sample, this clone turned up once. The V gene is TRBV19, the J gene TRBJ2-1; D unresolved. There are 16 residues in the CDR3. Germline CDR1 is LNHDA and CDR2 is SQIVND (reference sequence). Trimming removed 4 bases from V and 0 bases from J, with 13 bases in between. CDR3 residues: CASSTPVGTSYNEQFF. The CDR3 DNA reads as TGTGCCAGTAGTACCCCCGTCGGTACCTCCTACAATGAGCAGTTCTTC.

The chain carries TRBV4-1 and TRBJ1-1; D remains unclear. The CDR3 has 14 amino acids. The germline gives CDR1 MGHRA, CDR2 YSYEKL. V was cut by 1 base and J by 4 bases, with 10 bases left in between. The chain's CDR3 is CASSQAVRGTEAFF. The CDR3 DNA follows: TGCGCCAGCAGCCAAGCAGTCAGAGGCACTGAAGCTTTCTTT.